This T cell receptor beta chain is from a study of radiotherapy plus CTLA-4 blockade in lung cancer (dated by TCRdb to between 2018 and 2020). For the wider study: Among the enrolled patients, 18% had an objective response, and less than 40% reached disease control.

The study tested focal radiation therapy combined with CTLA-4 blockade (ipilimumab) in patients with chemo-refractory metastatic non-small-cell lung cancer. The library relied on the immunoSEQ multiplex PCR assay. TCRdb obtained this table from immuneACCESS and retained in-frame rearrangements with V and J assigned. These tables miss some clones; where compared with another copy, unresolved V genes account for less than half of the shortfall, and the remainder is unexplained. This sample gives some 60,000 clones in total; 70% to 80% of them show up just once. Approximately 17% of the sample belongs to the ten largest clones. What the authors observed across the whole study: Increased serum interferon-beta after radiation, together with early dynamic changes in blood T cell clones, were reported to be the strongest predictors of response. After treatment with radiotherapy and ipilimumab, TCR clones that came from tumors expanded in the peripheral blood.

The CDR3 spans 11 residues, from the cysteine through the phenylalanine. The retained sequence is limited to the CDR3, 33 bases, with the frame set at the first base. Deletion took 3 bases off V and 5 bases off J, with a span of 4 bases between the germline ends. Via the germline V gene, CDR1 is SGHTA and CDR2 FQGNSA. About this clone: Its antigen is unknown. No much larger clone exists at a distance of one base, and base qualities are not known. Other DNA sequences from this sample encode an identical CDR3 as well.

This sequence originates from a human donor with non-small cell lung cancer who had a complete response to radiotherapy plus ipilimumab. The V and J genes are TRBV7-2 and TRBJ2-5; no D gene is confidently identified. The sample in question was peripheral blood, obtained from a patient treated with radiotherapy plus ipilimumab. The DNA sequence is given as TGTGCCAGCAGCTTCGGGGAGACCCAGTACTTC. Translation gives CASSFGETQYF.